This T cell receptor beta chain was recorded in a study of T cells after yellow fever vaccination. TCRdb recomputed calls from the 5' RACE reads with MiXCR, one row per CDR3 protein. The table lists 450,000 to 550,000 distinct CDR3 sequences, just over 20% of them singletons, with roughly 16% in the top ten. There are 13 residues in the CDR3. CDR1 is MNHEY and CDR2 is SVGAGI in the germline V gene. Trimming shortened V by 2 bases and J by 5 bases, and 10 bases separated the two germline ends. The sequences come from PBMCs, collected 21 days after the first yellow fever vaccination. The sequence derives from a man between 18 and 35 years old who received the YFV17D yellow fever vaccine. The chain joins TRBV6-5 to TRBJ2-7; maybe TRBD2 (5 bases). The CDR3 DNA reads as TGTGCCAGCAGTTACCCCCCCGGGGACGAGCAGTACGTC. Its protein is CASSYPPGDEQYV.